The present T cell receptor beta chain was sequenced within a study of blood T cell repertoires in COVID-19. Background on the study: Sources were T cells, B-cell-depleted T cells, or PBMCs; the material itself was cDNA or gDNA.

Authors' processing steps: Counts of nucleated cells, estimated from reference gene primer amplification, were obtained. Some clones are missing from TCRdb's copy, which holds only in-frame ones; the method was immunoSEQ multiplex PCR. The V and J calls and clone size are taken from that table; D and trimming were inferred from the DNA. The data show 130,000 to 150,000 clones, around 87% seen once. CDR3 length equals 15 residues. V lost 6 bases to trimming and J lost 2 bases, with 16 bases between them. CDR1 is SGHAT and CDR2 is FQNNGV in the germline V gene. This sequence joins TRBV11-2 and TRBJ1-1; unclear D gene. The sequence derives from a man older than 75 with acute or convalescent COVID-19. Sequencing input: peripheral blood. CDR3 sequence reads: CASRDFRGSNTEAFF. CDR3 bases: TGTGCCAGCAGGGATTTTAGAGGAAGTAACACTGAAGCTTTCTTT.